The 13 T cell receptor beta chains below come from one sample, sequenced in a study of blood T cell repertoires in COVID-19. Data came from immunoSEQ multiplex PCR; TCRdb stores just in-frame clones and leaves some out. The sample holds about 280,000 clones, about 90% seen once. Material for sequencing was peripheral blood. Receptors originate from a woman aged 50 to 65 who had recovered from COVID-19.

This clone was observed a few times. The chain carries TRBV10-3 and TRBJ1-5, with D possibly being TRBD1 (6 bases). Germline V gives CDR1 ENHRY, CDR2 SYGVKD. Between the trimmed V and J ends, which lost 2 bases and 1 base, there was a span of 12 bases. The CDR3 sequence is 16 residues long. CDR3 nucleotides: TGTGCCATCAGTGAGGGACAGCTATCCAGCAATCAGCCCCAGCATTTT. Translating gives CAISEGQLSSNQPQHF.

The rearrangement uses TRBV7-9 and TRBJ2-7; D may be TRBD1 (6 bases). Germline values: CDR1 SEHNR, CDR2 FQNEAQ (reference sequence). CDR3 length: 14 amino acids. V was shortened by 6 bases and J by 2 bases, with 14 bases between the two germline ends. The DNA for the CDR3 is TGTGCCAGCAGAACTCAGGGGTGGGCCTACGAGCAGTACTTC. Translation: CASRTQGWAYEQYF.

This clone was detected only once. The J gene is TRBJ2-5, the V gene TRBV10-3, with a tentative D call TRBD2 (5 bases). Trimming took off 2 bases at V and 3 bases at J, with 16 bases between the two ends. This CDR3 is built from 16 residues. Germline V CDR1 and CDR2: ENHRY, SYGVKD. The CDR3 here is CAISEGVLGMEETQYF. The CDR3 DNA reads TGTGCCATCAGTGAGGGAGTCCTCGGGATGGAAGAGACCCAGTACTTC.

Only a few counts were recorded for this clone. This chain uses TRBV18 with TRBJ1-1; maybe TRBD1 (5 bases). V was pared by 4 bases and J by 8 bases, with 17 bases between. The CDR3 has 14 residues. Germline V gives CDR1 KGHSH, CDR2 LQKENI. CDR3 loop: CASSLSPGTSEAFF. Written as DNA, the CDR3 is TGTGCCAGCTCACTAAGTCCGGGGACTTCAGAAGCTTTCTTT.

This chain links TRBV14 with TRBJ2-1, with 11 positions matching TRBD2. CDR1 is SGHDN and CDR2 is FVKESK in the germline V gene. The junction had 9 bases not matched to a gene; V was cut back by 4 bases and J by 4 bases. This CDR3 is 17 amino acids long. The chain's CDR3 is CASSLKTGLAVYNEQFF. CDR3 sequence (DNA): TGTGCCAGCAGCCTGAAAACGGGACTAGCGGTTTACAATGAGCAGTTCTTC.

The genes are TRBV4-1 and TRBJ2-3; maybe TRBD2 (6 bases). V lost 1 base and J 10 bases, leaving 15 bases between the germline ends. The length of the CDR3 is 14 residues. Germline CDR1 reads MGHRA; CDR2 reads YSYEKL. This CDR3 reads CASSQAKTGTSQYF. The DNA of the CDR3 is TGCGCCAGCAGCCAAGCAAAAACCGGGACTTCGCAGTATTTT.

Comments on this clone: Other DNA sequences in the sample encode the same CDR3. This chain links TRBV4-3 with TRBJ1-1; D ambiguous. CDR3 length equals 13 residues. The ends were cut back, 0 bases at V and 5 bases at J, with 7 bases in the middle. Germline V gene lookup returns CDR1 LGHNA and CDR2 YSLEER. CDR3 sequence reads: CASSQDRRTEAFF. The CDR3 nucleotides read TGCGCCAGCAGCCAAGACAGGAGGACTGAAGCTTTCTTT.

The chain uses TRBV12-3 or TRBV12-4 and TRBJ1-5, with 7 nucleotides matching TRBD1. This CDR3 has 13 residues. The J segment lost 7 bases and the V segment lost 3 bases, leaving 3 bases of the junction unmatched. CDR3 sequence: CASSFDRDQPQHF. In nucleotides, the CDR3 is TGTGCCAGCAGTTTTGACAGGGACCAGCCCCAGCATTTT.

The rearrangement uses TRBV5-6 and TRBJ2-4; 8 bases match TRBD1. Germline V CDR1 and CDR2: SGHDT, YYEEEE. This CDR3 comprises 15 residues. Trimming took 0 bases from V and 5 from J; bases not matched to a gene: 4. The CDR3 reads CASSLGPGQENIQYF. CDR3 coding DNA: TGTGCCAGCAGCTTGGGCCCGGGACAGGAAAACATTCAGTACTTC.

The genes are TRBV7-2 and TRBJ1-2; D not certain. CDR1 and CDR2 (germline): SGHTA, FQGNSA. The CDR3 runs 13 residues. The V and J ends lost 1 base and 8 bases respectively, with 11 bases between them. The CDR3 DNA sequence: TGTGCCAGCAGCTTAGAGTGGAGGGTCGGCTACACCTTC. Translated: CASSLEWRVGYTF. Variable domain in full (rest from reference TRBV7-2 and TRBJ1-2): GAGVSQSPSNKVTEKGKDVELRCDPISGHTALYWYRQSLGQGLEFLIYFQGNSAPDKSGLPSDRFSAERTGGSVSTLTIQRTQQEDSAVYLCASSLEWRVGYTFGSGTRLTVV.

This chain connects TRBV5-1 to TRBJ2-7; 8 nucleotides line up with TRBD2. After removal of 4 bases from V and 6 bases from J, the junction contained 9 bases not matched to a gene. CDR1 and CDR2 (germline): SGHRS, YFSETQ. The CDR3 extends over 14 amino acids. This CDR3 is CASSIRREGGEQYF. CDR3 coding DNA: TGCGCCAGCAGCATTCGCCGGGAGGGGGGCGAGCAGTACTTC. Full variable domain (outside the CDR3, taken from reference TRBV5-1 and TRBJ2-7): KAGVTQTPRYLIKTRGQQVTLSCSPISGHRSVSWYQQTPGQGLQFLFEYFSETQRNKGNFPGRFSGRQFSNSRSEMNVSTLELGDSALYLCASSIRREGGEQYFGPGTRLTVT.

This chain joins TRBV19 and TRBJ2-7; 10 positions match TRBD1. V gave up 5 bases and J gave up 3 bases; unmatched junction bases: 4. Germline assignment: CDR1 LNHDA and CDR2 SQIVND (reference sequence). The CDR3 extends over 14 amino acids. CDR3 coding DNA: TGTGCCAGTAGTCTAAGGACAGGGGGCTACGAGCAGTACTTC. It yields the protein CASSLRTGGYEQYF.

This clone was recorded only once. The chain is built from TRBV4-3 and TRBJ1-2, with 7 bases lining up with TRBD1. In germline, CDR1 is LGHNA, CDR2 YSLEER. The CDR3 has 13 residues. The trim removed 4 bases at V and 4 bases at J, leaving 3 bases unmatched. This CDR3 reads CASSLQGTYGYTF. The CDR3, as DNA: TGCGCCAGCAGCCTACAGGGGACCTATGGCTACACCTTC.